This entry features one T cell receptor beta chain sequence. V dropped 4 bases and J dropped 1; count of bases not matched to a gene: 5. CDR3 length: 14 residues. Germline lookup yields CDR1 GTSNPN and CDR2 SVGIG (reference sequence). The data belong to a study of blood T cell repertoires in COVID-19. For the study at large: PBMCs, B-cell-depleted T cells, or T cells provided the cDNA or gDNA that made up the material.

Profiled with immunoSEQ multiplex PCR; TCRdb holds only in-frame clones, not every one. The sample lists 100,000 or so clones, around 82% occurring once. Sequenced: peripheral blood. This clonotype was obtained from a man aged 70-80 years with active or convalescent COVID-19. The genes are TRBV30 and TRBJ2-3; 7 bases align to TRBD1. CDR3 sequence reads: CAWTRQGRTDTQYF. CDR3 DNA: TGTGCCTGGACGAGACAGGGACGCACAGATACGCAGTATTTT.